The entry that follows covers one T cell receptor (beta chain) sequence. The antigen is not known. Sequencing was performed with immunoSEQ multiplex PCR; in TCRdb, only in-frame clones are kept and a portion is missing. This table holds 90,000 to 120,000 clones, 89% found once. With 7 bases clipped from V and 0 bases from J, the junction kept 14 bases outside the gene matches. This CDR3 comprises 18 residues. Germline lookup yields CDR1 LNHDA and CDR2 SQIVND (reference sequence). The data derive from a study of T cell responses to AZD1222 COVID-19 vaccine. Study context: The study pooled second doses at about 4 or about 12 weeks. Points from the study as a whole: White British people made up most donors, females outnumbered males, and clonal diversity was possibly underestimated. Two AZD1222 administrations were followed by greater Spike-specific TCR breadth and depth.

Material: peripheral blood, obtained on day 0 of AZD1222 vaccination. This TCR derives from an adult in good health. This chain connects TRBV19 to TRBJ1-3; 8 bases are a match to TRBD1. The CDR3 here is CASIPQKLTGGSGNTIYF. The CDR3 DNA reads TGTGCCAGTATCCCGCAAAAACTAACAGGGGGCTCTGGAAACACCATATATTTT.